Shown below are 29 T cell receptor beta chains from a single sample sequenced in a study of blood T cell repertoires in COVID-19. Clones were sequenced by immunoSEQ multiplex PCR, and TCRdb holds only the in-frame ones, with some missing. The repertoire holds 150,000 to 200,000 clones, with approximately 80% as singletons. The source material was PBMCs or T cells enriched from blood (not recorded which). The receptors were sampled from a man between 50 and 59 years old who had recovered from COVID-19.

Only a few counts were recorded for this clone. For the CDR3, the DNA is TGCGCCAGCAGCAGGGGACAGGGGGCAGATACGCAGTATTTT. This encodes CASSRGQGADTQYF. The chain couples TRBV5-1 to TRBJ2-3; TRBD1 agrees at 11 bases. The CDR3 runs 14 residues. V shed 4 bases and J 4 bases; nucleotides not matched to a gene: 2. Germline V CDR1 and CDR2: SGHRS, YFSETQ.

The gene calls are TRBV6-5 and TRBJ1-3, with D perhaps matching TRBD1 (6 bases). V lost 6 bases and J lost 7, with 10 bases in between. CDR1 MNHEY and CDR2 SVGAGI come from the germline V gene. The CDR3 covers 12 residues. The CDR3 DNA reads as TGTGCCAGCAGACTCACAGGGAACACCATATATTTT. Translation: CASRLTGNTIYF.

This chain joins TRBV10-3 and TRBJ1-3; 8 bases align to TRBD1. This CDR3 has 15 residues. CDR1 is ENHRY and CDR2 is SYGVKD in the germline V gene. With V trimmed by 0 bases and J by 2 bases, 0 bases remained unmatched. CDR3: CAISESDRAGNTIYF. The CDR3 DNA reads TGTGCCATCAGTGAGTCGGACAGGGCTGGAAACACCATATATTTT.

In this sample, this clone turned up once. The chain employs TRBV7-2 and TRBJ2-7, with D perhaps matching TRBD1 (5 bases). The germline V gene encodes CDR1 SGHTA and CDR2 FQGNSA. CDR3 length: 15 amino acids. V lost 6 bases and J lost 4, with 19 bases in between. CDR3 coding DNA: TGTGCCAGCAGTCAGGGCGGCCAGGGAACTTACGAGCAGTACTTC. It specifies CASSQGGQGTYEQYF.

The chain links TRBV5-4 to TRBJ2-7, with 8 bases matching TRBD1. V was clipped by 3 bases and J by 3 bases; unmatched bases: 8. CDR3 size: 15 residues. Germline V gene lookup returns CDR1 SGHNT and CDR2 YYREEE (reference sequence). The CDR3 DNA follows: TGTGCCAGCAGCTCGACAGGGGTCGGGAACTACGAGCAGTACTTC. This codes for CASSSTGVGNYEQYF. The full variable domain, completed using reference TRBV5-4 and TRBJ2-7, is ETGVTQSPTHLIKTRGQQVTLRCSSQSGHNTVSWYQQALGQGPQFIFQYYREEENGRGNFPPRFSGLQFPNYSSELNVNALELDDSALYLCASSSTGVGNYEQYFGPGTRLTVT.

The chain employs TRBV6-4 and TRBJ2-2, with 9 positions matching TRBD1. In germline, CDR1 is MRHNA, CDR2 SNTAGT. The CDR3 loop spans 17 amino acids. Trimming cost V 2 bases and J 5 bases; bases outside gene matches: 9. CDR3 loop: CASSDGEGQGGTGELFF. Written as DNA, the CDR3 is TGTGCCAGCAGTGACGGTGAGGGACAGGGAGGAACCGGGGAGCTGTTTTTT.

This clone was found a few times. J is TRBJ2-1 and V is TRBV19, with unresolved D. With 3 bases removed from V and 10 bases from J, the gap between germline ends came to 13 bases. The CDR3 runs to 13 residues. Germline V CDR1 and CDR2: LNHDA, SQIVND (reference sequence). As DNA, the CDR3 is TGTGCCAGTAGTATTGTTGCTCTAGGAGAGCAGTTCTTC. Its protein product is CASSIVALGEQFF.

DNA of the CDR3: TGTGCCACCAGGGGACTAGCGGGCACCGGGGAGCTGTTTTTT. Amino acid sequence: CATRGLAGTGELFF. V usage is TRBV24-1 and J usage is TRBJ2-2; 12 bases are a match to TRBD2. Germline CDR1 and CDR2: KGHDR and SFDVKD. The CDR3 length is 14 residues. V dropped 7 bases and J dropped 4; count of bases not matched to a gene: 0.

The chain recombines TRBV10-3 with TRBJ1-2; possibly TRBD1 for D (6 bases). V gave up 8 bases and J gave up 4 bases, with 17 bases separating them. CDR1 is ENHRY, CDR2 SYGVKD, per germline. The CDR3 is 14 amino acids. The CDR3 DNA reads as TGTGCCATCCTAGACCCGACAGGACTCTATGGCTACACCTTC. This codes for CAILDPTGLYGYTF.

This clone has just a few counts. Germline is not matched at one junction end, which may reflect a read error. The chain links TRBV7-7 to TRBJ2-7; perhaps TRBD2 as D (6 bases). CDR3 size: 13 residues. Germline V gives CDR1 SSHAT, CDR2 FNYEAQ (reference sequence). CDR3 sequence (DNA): TGTGCTAGCAGCTTAGCGGAAGGGGACGAGCAGTACTTC. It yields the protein CASSLAEGDEQYF.

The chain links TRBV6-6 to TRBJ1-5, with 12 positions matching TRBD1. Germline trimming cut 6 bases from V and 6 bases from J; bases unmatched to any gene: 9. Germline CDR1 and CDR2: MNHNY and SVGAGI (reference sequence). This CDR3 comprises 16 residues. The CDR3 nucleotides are TGTGCCAGCAGGCAGATACCGGGACAGGGGGCTCAGCCCCAGCATTTT. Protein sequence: CASRQIPGQGAQPQHF.

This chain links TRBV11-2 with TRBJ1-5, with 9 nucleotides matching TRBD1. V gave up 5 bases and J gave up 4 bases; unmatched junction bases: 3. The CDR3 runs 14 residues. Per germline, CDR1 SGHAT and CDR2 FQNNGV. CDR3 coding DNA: TGTGCCAGCAGCAAGGACAGGGGAAATCAGCCCCAGCATTTT. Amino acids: CASSKDRGNQPQHF. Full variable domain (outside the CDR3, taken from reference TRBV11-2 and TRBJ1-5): EAGVAQSPRYKIIEKRQSVAFWCNPISGHATLYWYQQILGQGPKLLIQFQNNGVVDDSQLPKDRFSAERLKGVDSTLKIQPAKLEDSAVYLCASSKDRGNQPQHFGDGTRLSIL.

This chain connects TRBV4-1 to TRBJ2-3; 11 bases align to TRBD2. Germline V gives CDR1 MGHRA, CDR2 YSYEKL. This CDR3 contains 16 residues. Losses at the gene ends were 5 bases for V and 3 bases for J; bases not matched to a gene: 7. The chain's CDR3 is CASSFLGLAVTDTQYF. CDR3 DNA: TGCGCCAGCAGCTTCCTGGGACTAGCGGTAACAGATACGCAGTATTTT.

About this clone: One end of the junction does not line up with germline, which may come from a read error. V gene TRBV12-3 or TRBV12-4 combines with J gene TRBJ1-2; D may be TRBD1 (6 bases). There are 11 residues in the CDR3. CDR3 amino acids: CASSSPGQLYF. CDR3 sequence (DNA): TGTGCCAGCAGTTCGCCCGGACAGCTATACTTC.

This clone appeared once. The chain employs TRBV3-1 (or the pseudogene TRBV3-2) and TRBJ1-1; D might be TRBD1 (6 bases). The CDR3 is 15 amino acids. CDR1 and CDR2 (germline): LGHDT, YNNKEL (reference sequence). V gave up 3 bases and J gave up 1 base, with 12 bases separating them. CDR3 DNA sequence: TGTGCCAGCAGCCACCCGGGACAAAGGAACACTGAAGCTTTCTTT. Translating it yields CASSHPGQRNTEAFF.

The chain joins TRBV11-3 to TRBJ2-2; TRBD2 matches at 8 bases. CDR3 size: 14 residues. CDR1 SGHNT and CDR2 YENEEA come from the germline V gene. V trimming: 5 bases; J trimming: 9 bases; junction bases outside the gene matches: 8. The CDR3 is CASSAGGSGRELFF. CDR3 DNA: TGTGCCAGCAGCGCGGGGGGAAGCGGCCGGGAGCTGTTTTTT.

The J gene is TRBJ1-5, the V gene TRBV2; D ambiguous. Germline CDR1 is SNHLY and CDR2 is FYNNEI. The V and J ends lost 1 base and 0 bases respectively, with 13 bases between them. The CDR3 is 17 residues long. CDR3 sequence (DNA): TGTGCCAGCAGTGAAGTCACCAACCACTATAGCAATCAGCCCCAGCATTTT. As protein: CASSEVTNHYSNQPQHF. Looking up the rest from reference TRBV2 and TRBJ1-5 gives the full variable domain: EPEVTQTPSHQVTQMGQEVILRCVPISNHLYFYWYRQILGQKVEFLVSFYNNEISEKSEIFDDQFSVERPDGSNFTLKIRSTKLEDSAMYFCASSEVTNHYSNQPQHFGDGTRLSIL.

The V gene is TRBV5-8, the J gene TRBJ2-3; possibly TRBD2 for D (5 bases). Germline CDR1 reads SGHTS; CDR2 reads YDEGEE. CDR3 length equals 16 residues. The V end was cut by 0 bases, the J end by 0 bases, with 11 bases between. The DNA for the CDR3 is TGTGCCAGCAGCTTGGGGAGGCGACTTAGCACAGATACGCAGTATTTT. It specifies CASSLGRRLSTDTQYF.

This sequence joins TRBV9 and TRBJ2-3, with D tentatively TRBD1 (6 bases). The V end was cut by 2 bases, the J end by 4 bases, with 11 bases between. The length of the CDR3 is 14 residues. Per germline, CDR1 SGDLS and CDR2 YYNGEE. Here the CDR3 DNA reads TGTGCCAGCAGCGTCCAACAGGGAGCAGATACGCAGTATTTT. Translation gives CASSVQQGADTQYF.

The CDR3: CASSATQRGTNTGELFF. The CDR3 DNA sequence: TGTGCCAGCAGCGCCACCCAGCGGGGGACGAACACCGGGGAGCTGTTTTTT. The V call is TRBV7-9, the J call TRBJ2-2; TRBD2 agrees at 8 bases. Trimming cost V 5 bases and J 0 bases; bases outside gene matches: 8. The CDR3 spans 17 residues. In germline, CDR1 is SEHNR, CDR2 FQNEAQ (reference sequence).

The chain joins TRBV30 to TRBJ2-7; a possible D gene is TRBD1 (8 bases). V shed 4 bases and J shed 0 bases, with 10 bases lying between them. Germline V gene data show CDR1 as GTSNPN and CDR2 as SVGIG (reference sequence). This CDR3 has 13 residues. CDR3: CAWNRGGSYEQYF. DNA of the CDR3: TGTGCCTGGAACAGGGGGGGCTCCTACGAGCAGTACTTC.

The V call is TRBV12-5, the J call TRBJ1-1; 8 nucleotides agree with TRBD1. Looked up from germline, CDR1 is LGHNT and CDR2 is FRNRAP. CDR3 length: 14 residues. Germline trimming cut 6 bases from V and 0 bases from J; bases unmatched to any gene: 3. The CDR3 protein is CASGGQAMNTEAFF. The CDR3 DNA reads TGTGCTAGTGGGGGACAGGCCATGAACACTGAAGCTTTCTTT.

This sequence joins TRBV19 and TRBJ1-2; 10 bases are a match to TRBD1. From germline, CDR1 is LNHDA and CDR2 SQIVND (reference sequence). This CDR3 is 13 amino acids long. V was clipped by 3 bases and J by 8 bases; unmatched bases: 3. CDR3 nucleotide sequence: TGTGCCAGTAGTATGGGGACAGGGGACGGCTACACCTTC. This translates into CASSMGTGDGYTF.

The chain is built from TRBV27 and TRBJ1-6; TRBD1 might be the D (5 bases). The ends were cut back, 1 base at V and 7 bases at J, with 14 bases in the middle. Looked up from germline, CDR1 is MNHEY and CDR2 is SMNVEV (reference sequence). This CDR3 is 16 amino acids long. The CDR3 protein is CASSLLFQGSNSPLHF. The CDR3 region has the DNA TGTGCCAGCAGTTTATTATTCCAGGGATCCAATTCACCCCTCCACTTT.

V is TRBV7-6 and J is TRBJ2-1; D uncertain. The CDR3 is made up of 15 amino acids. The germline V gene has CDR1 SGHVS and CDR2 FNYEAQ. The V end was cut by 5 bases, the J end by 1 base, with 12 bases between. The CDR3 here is CASSPSVRSYNEQFF. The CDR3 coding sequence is TGTGCCAGCAGCCCCTCAGTGAGGTCCTACAATGAGCAGTTCTTC.

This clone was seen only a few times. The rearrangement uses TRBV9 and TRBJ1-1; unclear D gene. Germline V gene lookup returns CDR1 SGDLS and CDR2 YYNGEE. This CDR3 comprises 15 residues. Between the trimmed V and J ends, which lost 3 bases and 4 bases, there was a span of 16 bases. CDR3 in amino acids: CASSAAGLVATEAFF. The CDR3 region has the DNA TGTGCCAGCAGCGCGGCGGGTCTGGTGGCCACTGAAGCTTTCTTT.

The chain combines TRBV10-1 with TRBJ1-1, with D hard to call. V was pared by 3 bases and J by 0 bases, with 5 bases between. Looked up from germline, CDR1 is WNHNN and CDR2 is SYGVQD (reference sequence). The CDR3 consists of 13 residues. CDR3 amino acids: CASSDTVNTEAFF. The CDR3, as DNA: TGCGCCAGCAGTGACACGGTGAACACTGAAGCTTTCTTT.

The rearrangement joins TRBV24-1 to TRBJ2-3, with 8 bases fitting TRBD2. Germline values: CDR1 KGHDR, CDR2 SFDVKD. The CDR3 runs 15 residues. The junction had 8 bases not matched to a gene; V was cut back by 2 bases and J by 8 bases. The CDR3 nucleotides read TGTGCCACCAGTGATTCCCGGACTAGCAGTCCTACGCAGTATTTT. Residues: CATSDSRTSSPTQYF.

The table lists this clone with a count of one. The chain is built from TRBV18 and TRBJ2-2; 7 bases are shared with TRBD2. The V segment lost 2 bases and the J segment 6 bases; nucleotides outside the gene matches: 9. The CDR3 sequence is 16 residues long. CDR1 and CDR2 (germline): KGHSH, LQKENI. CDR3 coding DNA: TGTGCCAGCTCACCAGTTTGGCGGGGGAGTTCCGGGGAGCTGTTTTTT. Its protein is CASSPVWRGSSGELFF.